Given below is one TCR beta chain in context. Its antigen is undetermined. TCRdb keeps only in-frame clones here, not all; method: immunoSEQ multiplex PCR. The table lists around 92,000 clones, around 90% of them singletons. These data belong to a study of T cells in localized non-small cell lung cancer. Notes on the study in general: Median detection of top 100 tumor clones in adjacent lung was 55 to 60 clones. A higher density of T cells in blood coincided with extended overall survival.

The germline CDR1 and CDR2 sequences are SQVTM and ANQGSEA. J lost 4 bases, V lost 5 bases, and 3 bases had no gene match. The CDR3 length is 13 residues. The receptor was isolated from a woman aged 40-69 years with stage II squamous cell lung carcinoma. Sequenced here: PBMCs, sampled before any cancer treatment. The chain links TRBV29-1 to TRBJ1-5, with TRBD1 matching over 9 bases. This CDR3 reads CSVLDRGNQPQHF. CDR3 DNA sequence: TGCAGCGTTCTGGACAGGGGTAATCAGCCCCAGCATTTT.